This passage covers 19 T cell receptor beta chains from one sample sequenced in a study of CD8 T cells in ankylosing spondylitis. Using its own MiXCR run on the 5' RACE reads, TCRdb lists one record per CDR3 protein. The sample lists 380,000 or so distinct CDR3 sequences, approximately 20% seen once, with around 13% in the top ten. Input material: blood, either unsorted or a sorted T cell fraction (not recorded which). The source of these receptors is a male donor with ankylosing spondylitis or in good health (not recorded which).

This chain links TRBV27 with TRBJ2-7, with TRBD1 identical over 10 bases. Trimming cost V 6 bases and J 3 bases; bases outside gene matches: 2. The CDR3 consists of 13 residues. The germline CDR1 and CDR2 sequences are MNHEY and SMNVEV (reference sequence). CDR3 loop: CASRDRGIYEQYF. CDR3 nucleotides: TGTGCCAGCAGGGACAGGGGGATCTACGAGCAGTACTTC.

The rearrangement links TRBV7-3 to TRBJ2-7; 9 nucleotides agree with TRBD1. V shed 5 bases, J shed 6 bases, and the junction held 8 bases outside the gene matches. The CDR3 spans 14 residues. Germline lookup yields CDR1 SGHTA and CDR2 FQGTGA. The CDR3: CASSTSGTGSEQYF. The CDR3 nucleotides read TGTGCCAGCAGCACCTCCGGGACAGGGAGCGAGCAGTACTTC. Variable domain in full (rest from reference TRBV7-3 and TRBJ2-7): GAGVSQTPSNKVTEKGKYVELRCDPISGHTALYWYRQSLGQGPEFLIYFQGTGAADDSGLPNDRFFAVRPEGSVSTLKIQRTERGDSAVYLCASSTSGTGSEQYFGPGTRLTVT.

To note about this clonotype: This may come from a read error, since a much larger clone is one base off. This sequence joins TRBV12-3 or TRBV12-4 and TRBJ2-7; 9 bases agree with TRBD1. V dropped 1 base and J dropped 3; count of bases not matched to a gene: 1. The CDR3 is made up of 14 amino acids. The CDR3 here is CASSLETGGYEQYF. Here the CDR3 DNA reads TGTGCCAGCAGTTTAGAGACAGGGGGCTACGAGCAGTACTTC.

This chain joins TRBV20-1 and TRBJ2-2, with 9 bases fitting TRBD1. Trimming cost V 3 bases and J 1 base; bases outside gene matches: 6. CDR1 DFQATT and CDR2 SNEGSKA come from the germline V gene (reference sequence). The CDR3 has 16 residues. As DNA, the CDR3 is TGCAGTGCTAGTCCCCCGGGACAGGGGAACACCGGGGAGCTGTTTTTT. As protein: CSASPPGQGNTGELFF.

This clonotype was seen a handful of times. This rearrangement joins TRBV10-2 to TRBJ2-1, with 10 bases matching TRBD1. The CDR3 totals 16 residues. Germline CDR1 is WSHSY and CDR2 is SAAADI. Unmatched junction bases numbered 6, after V lost 3 bases and J lost 4 bases. CDR3: CASSDPGTGDYNEQFF. CDR3 DNA sequence: TGCGCCAGCAGTGACCCCGGGACAGGGGATTACAATGAGCAGTTCTTC.

This clonotype was seen repeatedly, ten times or more. The chain has TRBV12-3 or TRBV12-4 and TRBJ2-7; either TRBD1 or TRBD2 may fit D (5 bases each). The V gene lost 7 bases and the J gene lost 2 bases, with 12 bases spanning the gap. CDR3 length: 13 amino acids. CDR3 region: CASKGTVPYEQYF. CDR3 bases: TGTGCCAGCAAGGGGACCGTCCCCTACGAGCAGTACTTC.

V gene TRBV29-1 combines with J gene TRBJ2-5, with D perhaps matching TRBD1 (5 bases). V was clipped by 3 bases and J by 5 bases, with 16 bases between them. CDR1 is SQVTM, CDR2 ANQGSEA, per germline. This CDR3 contains 14 residues. The CDR3 region is CSVDDQGVFETQYF. DNA of the CDR3: TGCAGCGTTGATGATCAAGGGGTTTTCGAGACCCAGTACTTC.

The gene calls are TRBV27 and TRBJ2-1, with 9 bases identical to TRBD2. This CDR3 has 15 residues. Germline V gene lookup returns CDR1 MNHEY and CDR2 SMNVEV (reference sequence). Trimming cost V 7 bases and J 2 bases; bases outside gene matches: 6. The CDR3 region has the DNA TGTGCCAGCACTAGCGGGGATCTAACCTACAATGAGCAGTTCTTC. This gives the protein CASTSGDLTYNEQFF.

Only a few counts were recorded for this clonotype. The chain recombines TRBV29-1 with TRBJ2-2, with a possible D match to TRBD1 (5 bases). With 4 bases removed from V and 0 bases from J, the gap between germline ends came to 9 bases. The germline gives CDR1 SQVTM, CDR2 ANQGSEA. This CDR3 is 14 amino acids long. CDR3 nucleotide sequence: TGCAGCGTTGTGTCCAGGGCGAACACCGGGGAGCTGTTTTTT. Translation gives CSVVSRANTGELFF.

This clonotype has a single count. V and J are TRBV12-3 or TRBV12-4 and TRBJ2-7; 7 bases are a match to TRBD1. J was trimmed by 3 bases and V by 9 bases; bases with no gene match: 8. The CDR3 sequence is 13 residues long. The CDR3 loop reads CASGDSKLYEQYF. Here the CDR3 DNA reads TGTGCCAGTGGGGACAGTAAGCTCTACGAGCAGTACTTC.

This clonotype was detected only a few times. This chain joins TRBV11-2 and TRBJ2-5, with D unclear. The germline V and J ends were trimmed by 1 base and 2 bases, with 14 bases remaining between them. Germline V gives CDR1 SGHAT, CDR2 FQNNGV. This CDR3 is 16 amino acids long. CDR3 in amino acids: CASSLGQAVLQETQYF. CDR3 coding DNA: TGTGCCAGCAGCTTAGGGCAGGCGGTCCTTCAAGAGACCCAGTACTTC.

This clonotype was observed a few times. The chain couples TRBV29-1 to TRBJ2-7; D might be TRBD1 (7 bases). The V end was cut by 6 bases, the J end by 1 base, with 13 bases between. Germline V gene lookup returns CDR1 SQVTM and CDR2 ANQGSEA. The CDR3 loop spans 13 amino acids. The CDR3 region is CSVEGQNSYEQYF. The DNA of the CDR3 is TGCAGCGTGGAGGGACAGAATTCCTACGAGCAGTACTTC.

There are a few counts of this clonotype. The J gene is TRBJ2-6, the V gene TRBV4-1, with a possible D match to TRBD1 (6 bases). The CDR3 consists of 15 residues. Per germline, CDR1 MGHRA and CDR2 YSYEKL. Trimming removed 3 bases from V and 6 bases from J, with 12 bases in between. CDR3 sequence (DNA): TGCGCCAGCAGCCACGGACAGCCGACGGCCAACGTCCTGACTTTC. It is translated as CASSHGQPTANVLTF.

This clonotype was observed a handful of times. DNA of the CDR3: TGCAGCGTTGAAGATAGGGCGTCCGGGGAGCTGTTTTTT. It yields the protein CSVEDRASGELFF. The chain combines TRBV29-1 with TRBJ2-2, with D uncertain. Per the germline V gene, CDR1 is SQVTM and CDR2 is ANQGSEA. CDR3 length: 13 amino acids. Trimming removed 0 bases at V and 6 bases at J, with 8 bases between.

This chain connects TRBV9 to TRBJ2-3; 7 bases map to TRBD2. The CDR3 sequence is 16 residues long. Trimming took 0 bases from V and 4 from J; bases not matched to a gene: 8. Per germline, CDR1 SGDLS and CDR2 YYNGEE. This CDR3 is CASSVERSGEADTQYF. The CDR3 DNA reads TGTGCCAGCAGCGTAGAAAGGAGCGGGGAGGCAGATACGCAGTATTTT.

In this sample, this clonotype turned up many times. This chain joins TRBV28 and TRBJ2-1; D ambiguous. The germline V and J ends were trimmed by 2 bases and 9 bases, with 2 bases remaining between them. Germline CDR1 and CDR2: MDHEN and SYDVKM. The CDR3 has 10 residues. CDR3 nucleotides: TGTGCCAGCAGTTTAGGTGAGCAGTTCTTC. It is translated as CASSLGEQFF.

This clonotype occurred a few times. The chain couples TRBV9 to TRBJ2-7; D assignment may be TRBD1 or TRBD2 (5 bases each). Germline V lookup: CDR1 SGDLS, CDR2 YYNGEE. Trimming stripped 7 bases from V and 6 bases from J, with 17 bases between. The CDR3 is 13 residues long. The CDR3 loop reads CASQGEGRLEQYF. For the CDR3, the DNA is TGTGCCAGCCAGGGCGAGGGTCGGCTCGAGCAGTACTTC.

This chain links TRBV9 with TRBJ2-1; TRBD1 aligns across 9 bases. From germline, CDR1 is SGDLS and CDR2 YYNGEE. The CDR3 has 15 residues. The ends lost 3 bases at V and 3 bases at J; junction bases unmatched: 4. DNA of the CDR3: TGTGCCAGCAGCGCGGGACAGGGTAACTACAATGAGCAGTTCTTC. It encodes CASSAGQGNYNEQFF.

The chain employs TRBV12-3 or TRBV12-4 and TRBJ2-7, with D perhaps TRBD1 or TRBD2 (5 bases each). The ends were cut back, 6 bases at V and 0 bases at J, with 12 bases in the middle. This CDR3 has 14 residues. The CDR3 DNA reads TGTGCCAGCAGGCATGCAGGGACCTCCTACGAGCAGTACTTC. Translated, it gives CASRHAGTSYEQYF.